One sample yielded the 20 T cell receptor beta chains listed below, sequenced in a study of tumor and adjacent non-tumor tissue in lung cancer. A modified ARM-PCR protocol with three rounds of nested PCR amplified TCRbeta. MiXCR was run by TCRdb on the multiplex PCR reads, yielding one entry per CDR3 protein. This table holds roughly 74,000 distinct CDR3 sequences, around 80% found once. No cell sorting was done before RNA was extracted from the tissue. More than 3 cm separated this lung sample from the edge of the tumor. The source material was distant non-tumor lung tissue. All receptors come from a man between 65 and 85 years old with non-small cell lung cancer.

This clonotype was seen more than once but under ten times. This may come from a read error, since a much larger clone is one base off. The chain uses TRBV11-2 and TRBJ2-7, with D perhaps TRBD1 or TRBD2 (5 bases each). The CDR3 is 15 residues long. The germline gives CDR1 SGHAT, CDR2 FQNNGV. The CDR3 sequence is CVSSPGAGPSYEQYF. The CDR3, as DNA: TGTGTCAGCAGCCCCGGGGCAGGGCCCTCCTACGAGCAGTACTTC.

Worth noting for this clonotype: One end of the junction does not line up with germline, which may come from a read error. The chain has TRBV11-2 and TRBJ2-7; D may be TRBD2 (6 bases). Germline CDR1 SGHAT, CDR2 FQNNGV. There are 15 residues in the CDR3. In DNA form, the CDR3 reads TGTGTCAGCAGCTTAGACCGGGGGTGCAGGTACGAGCAGTACTTC. Protein product: CVSSLDRGCRYEQYF.

This clonotype was counted a single time. V is TRBV2 and J is TRBJ2-7; possibly TRBD2 for D (6 bases). CDR1 and CDR2 from the germline V gene are SNHLY and FYNNEI. Trimming removed 0 bases at V and 6 bases at J, with 18 bases between. The CDR3 is 16 residues long. CDR3 in DNA: TGTGCCAGCAGTGAAGCGATCCGCGGGGAAGTATCCGAGCAGTACTTC. Translating gives CASSEAIRGEVSEQYF.

As regards this clonotype: This CDR3 fails to terminate in the conserved phenylalanine or tryptophan, so it likely reflects a read error. The genes are TRBV6-5 and TRBJ2-7; D may be TRBD1 or TRBD2 (5 bases each). V was shortened by 9 bases and J by 3 bases, with 15 bases between the two germline ends. This CDR3 comprises 13 residues. Germline CDR1 and CDR2: MNHEY and SVGAGI. Here the CDR3 reads CARIQGEHYEQYL. The CDR3 DNA reads TGTGCCAGGATTCAAGGGGAGCACTACGAGCAGTACCTC.

Ten or more counts support this clonotype. This sequence joins TRBV6-5 and TRBJ2-7, with 8 bases lining up with TRBD1. From germline, CDR1 is MNHEY and CDR2 SVGAGI. V shed 2 bases, J shed 2 bases, and the junction held 2 bases outside the gene matches. The CDR3 spans 14 residues. The CDR3 spells CASSYTGQAYEQYF. CDR3 nucleotides: TGTGCCAGCAGTTACACGGGACAGGCCTACGAGCAGTACTTC.

The genes are TRBV29-1 and TRBJ2-7; D may be TRBD2 (6 bases). This CDR3 region has 10 residues. Germline-derived CDR1 and CDR2 are SQVTM and ANQGSEA. The CDR3 DNA reads as TGCAGCGCCGGGAGCTACGAGCATTACGTC. Residues: CSAGSYEHYV.

This clonotype was observed a few times. This chain joins TRBV6-5 and TRBJ2-2; weak D call: TRBD2 (6 bases). Between the trimmed V and J ends, which lost 7 bases and 10 bases, there was a span of 16 bases. This CDR3 is 13 amino acids long. From germline, CDR1 is MNHEY and CDR2 SVGAGI. This chain's CDR3 is CASTWRGILELFF. CDR3 sequence (DNA): TGTGCCAGCACTTGGAGGGGAATCCTGGAGCTGTTTTTT.

Comments on this clonotype: One end of the junction does not line up with germline, which may come from a read error. The chain has TRBV29-1 and TRBJ1-2, with no clear D. Germline V CDR1 and CDR2: SQVTM, ANQGSEA. CDR3 length equals 16 residues. CDR3 nucleotides: TGTAGCTTTGTCCCCTATCAATCCTCGGGAGAAGATGGATACACCTTC. It encodes CSFVPYQSSGEDGYTF.

Comments on this clonotype: The germline gene is not matched at one end of the junction; a read error may be the cause. The rearrangement links TRBV10-3 to TRBJ2-1; 9 bases align to TRBD2. Per germline, CDR1 ENHRY and CDR2 SYGVKD. CDR3 length equals 18 residues. CDR3 nucleotide sequence: TGTGCCATCAGTTCCATTTCCTCGCGGGGGGGAACCTATAATGAGCAGTTCTTC. Amino acids: CAISSISSRGGTYNEQFF.

Turning to this clonotype: A much more abundant neighbour one base away suggests this may be a read error. The CDR3 is CIASQGVFETQYF. The CDR3 DNA reads as TGCATTGCTAGTCAGGGGGTTTTTGAGACCCAGTACTTC. The V gene is TRBV20-1, the J gene TRBJ2-5; 7 nucleotides line up with TRBD1. CDR3 length equals 13 residues. Germline lookup yields CDR1 DFQATT and CDR2 SNEGSKA (reference sequence).

The V call is TRBV4-1, the J call TRBJ2-1; D may be TRBD2 (6 bases). From germline, CDR1 is MGHRA and CDR2 YSYEKL. Trimming cost V 4 bases and J 4 bases, with 17 bases left between them. This CDR3 spans 16 amino acids. The CDR3 loop is CASSRSLGDSYNEQFF. Here the CDR3 DNA reads TGCGCCAGCAGCCGGTCATTAGGGGACTCATACAATGAGCAGTTCTTC.

Comments on this clonotype: A read error is possible here, since a much larger clone lies one base away. The V gene is TRBV20-1, the J gene TRBJ2-7; the D is unclear. CDR3 length: 11 amino acids. From germline, CDR1 is DFQATT and CDR2 SNEGSKA (reference sequence). CDR3 nucleotides: TGCAGTTCTTCGAACCCCTACGAGCATTACTTC. It yields the protein CSSSNPYEHYF.

Worth noting for this clonotype: An end of the junction does not agree with germline; a read error may underlie this. The V and J genes are TRBV6-1 and TRBJ1-1, with D tentatively TRBD1 (5 bases). In germline, CDR1 is MNHNS, CDR2 SASEGT. The length of the CDR3 is 13 residues. The CDR3 DNA is TGTGTCAGCTGTGACAGACTGAACACCGAAGCTTTCTTT. Its protein is CVSCDRLNTEAFF.

The chain employs TRBV21-1 and TRBJ2-7; the tabulated D call, TRBD1, remains unverified against the DNA. TRBV21-1 counts as a pseudogene. The CDR3 contains 15 residues. The CDR3: CASSKRYRVGTEQYF. The CDR3 region has the DNA TGTGCCAGCAGCAAACGATACCGGGTTGGTACGGAGCAGTACTTC.

The chain carries TRBV4-1 and TRBJ1-1; D unclear. V lost 10 bases and J lost 8, with 14 bases in between. CDR3 length equals 11 residues. Germline V CDR1 and CDR2: MGHRA, YSYEKL. The CDR3 DNA follows: TGCGCCAACAACCAAGGTGGGGAAGCTTTCTTT. Residues: CANNQGGEAFF.

The V gene is TRBV20-1, the J gene TRBJ2-1; D perhaps matches TRBD2 (6 bases). The germline CDR1 and CDR2 sequences are DFQATT and SNEGSKA (reference sequence). CDR3 length: 15 amino acids. Trimming removed 6 bases from V and 6 bases from J, with 21 bases in between. The CDR3 nucleotides are TGCAGTGCATCCCGCAGGAGGGCCGTCCCCAATGAGCAGTTCTTC. This gives the protein CSASRRRAVPNEQFF.

Remarks on this clonotype: At one end the junction does not follow the germline gene, possibly because of a read error. The chain uses TRBV6-2 or TRBV6-3 and TRBJ2-7; 11 bases match TRBD2. The germline CDR1 and CDR2 sequences are MNHEY and SVGEGT. There are 18 residues in the CDR3. CDR3: CVSSSYPSLAGGTYEQYF. The CDR3 DNA is TGTGTCAGCAGTTCCTACCCGAGTCTAGCGGGAGGAACTTACGAGCAGTACTTC.

The chain recombines TRBV12-3 or TRBV12-4 with TRBJ2-1; possibly TRBD2 for D (5 bases). The length of the CDR3 is 12 residues. CDR3 coding DNA: TGTACCAACAGTTTAGAGGGCGATGAGCAGTTCTTC. Protein: CTNSLEGDEQFF.

This clonotype was found once. One end of the junction varies from germline; a read error may be responsible. This chain connects TRBV6-5 to TRBJ2-3; TRBD2 matches at 11 bases. CDR3 length: 15 amino acids. Germline V lookup: CDR1 MNHEY, CDR2 SVGAGI. As DNA, the CDR3 is TGTTCCACCAGACTAACTAGCGGGAGCACATATACGCAGTATTTT. Translated: CSTRLTSGSTYTQYF.

With respect to this clonotype: One end of the junction varies from germline; a read error may be responsible. The chain employs TRBV11-2 and TRBJ1-2; D is unclear. This CDR3 comprises 13 residues. Per germline, CDR1 SGHAT and CDR2 FQNNGV. As DNA, the CDR3 is TGTGCCAGTAGCGCATCCGGGCTCTATGGCTATACCTTC. This translates into CASSASGLYGYTF.